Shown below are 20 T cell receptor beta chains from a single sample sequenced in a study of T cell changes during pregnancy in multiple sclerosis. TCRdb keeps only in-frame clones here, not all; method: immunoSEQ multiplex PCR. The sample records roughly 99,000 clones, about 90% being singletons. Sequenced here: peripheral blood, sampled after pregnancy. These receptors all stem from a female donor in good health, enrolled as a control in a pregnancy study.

The CDR3 here is CASSLVPLGGTEAFF. Written as DNA, the CDR3 is TGTGCCAGCAGCTTAGTTCCTTTAGGGGGCACTGAAGCTTTCTTT. The chain carries TRBV7-8 and TRBJ1-1; D may be TRBD1 (6 bases). The germline V gene has CDR1 SGHVS and CDR2 FQNEAQ. The germline V and J ends were trimmed by 1 base and 4 bases, with 13 bases remaining between them. CDR3 length: 15 amino acids.

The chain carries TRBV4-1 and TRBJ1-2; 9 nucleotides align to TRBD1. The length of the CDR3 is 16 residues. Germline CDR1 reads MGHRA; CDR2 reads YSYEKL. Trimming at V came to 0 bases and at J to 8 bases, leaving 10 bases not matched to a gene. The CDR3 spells CASSQDGRDRADGYTF. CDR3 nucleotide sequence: TGCGCCAGCAGCCAAGACGGAAGGGACAGGGCCGACGGCTACACCTTC.

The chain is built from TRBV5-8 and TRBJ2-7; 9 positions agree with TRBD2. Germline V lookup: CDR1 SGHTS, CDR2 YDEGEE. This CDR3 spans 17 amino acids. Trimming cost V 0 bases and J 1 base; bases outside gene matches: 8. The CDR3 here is CASSLVRGLAGSYEQYF. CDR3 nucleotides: TGTGCCAGCAGCTTGGTAAGGGGGCTAGCGGGATCCTACGAGCAGTACTTC.

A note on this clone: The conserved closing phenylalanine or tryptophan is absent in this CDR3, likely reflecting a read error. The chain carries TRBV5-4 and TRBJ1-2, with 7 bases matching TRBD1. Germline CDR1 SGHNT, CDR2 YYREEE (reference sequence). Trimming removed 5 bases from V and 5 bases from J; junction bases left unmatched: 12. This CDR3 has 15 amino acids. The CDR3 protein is CASRLSGQQRYGYTL. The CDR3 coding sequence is TGTGCCAGCAGGCTTTCGGGACAGCAGAGGTATGGCTACACCCTC.

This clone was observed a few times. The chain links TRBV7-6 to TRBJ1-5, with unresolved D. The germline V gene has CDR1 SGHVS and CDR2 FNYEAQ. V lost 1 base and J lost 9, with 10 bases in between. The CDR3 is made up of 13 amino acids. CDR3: CASSLGERAPQHF. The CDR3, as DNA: TGTGCCAGCAGCTTAGGGGAGCGGGCGCCCCAGCATTTT.

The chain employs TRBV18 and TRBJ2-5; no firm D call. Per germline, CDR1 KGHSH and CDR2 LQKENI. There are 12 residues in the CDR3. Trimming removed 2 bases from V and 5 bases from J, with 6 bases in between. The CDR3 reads CASSPSPETQYF. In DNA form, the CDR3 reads TGTGCCAGCTCACCATCTCCGGAGACCCAGTACTTC. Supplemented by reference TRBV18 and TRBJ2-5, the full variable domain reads NAGVMQNPRHLVRRRGQEARLRCSPMKGHSHVYWYRQLPEEGLKFMVYLQKENIIDESGMPKERFSAEFPKEGPSILRIQQVVRGDSAAYFCASSPSPETQYFGPGTRLLVL.

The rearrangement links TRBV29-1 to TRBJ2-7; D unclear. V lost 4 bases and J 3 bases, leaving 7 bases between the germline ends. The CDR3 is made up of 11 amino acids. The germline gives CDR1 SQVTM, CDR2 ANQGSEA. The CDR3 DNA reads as TGCAGCGTTGGTCTCAGCTACGAGCAGTACTTC. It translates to CSVGLSYEQYF.

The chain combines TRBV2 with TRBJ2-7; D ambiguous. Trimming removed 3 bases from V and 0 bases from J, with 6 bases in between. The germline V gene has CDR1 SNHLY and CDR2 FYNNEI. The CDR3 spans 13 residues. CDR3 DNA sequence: TGTGCCAGCAGTGAGTGGCACTCCTACGAGCAGTACTTC. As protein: CASSEWHSYEQYF. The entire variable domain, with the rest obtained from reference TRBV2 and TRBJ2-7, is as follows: EPEVTQTPSHQVTQMGQEVILRCVPISNHLYFYWYRQILGQKVEFLVSFYNNEISEKSEIFDDQFSVERPDGSNFTLKIRSTKLEDSAMYFCASSEWHSYEQYFGPGTRLTVT.

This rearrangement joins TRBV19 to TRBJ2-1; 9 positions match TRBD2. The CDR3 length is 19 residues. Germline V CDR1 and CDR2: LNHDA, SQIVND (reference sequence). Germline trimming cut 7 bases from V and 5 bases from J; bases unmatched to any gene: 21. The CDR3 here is CASIRRPGPTSGPNNEQFF. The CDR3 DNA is TGTGCCAGTATCCGGAGGCCAGGGCCGACTAGCGGACCGAACAATGAGCAGTTCTTC.

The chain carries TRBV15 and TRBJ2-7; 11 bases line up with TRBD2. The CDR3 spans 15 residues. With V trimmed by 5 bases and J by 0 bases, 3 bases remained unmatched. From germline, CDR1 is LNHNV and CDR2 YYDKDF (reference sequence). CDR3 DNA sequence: TGTGCCACCAGCCGGGGACTAGCGGACTCCTACGAGCAGTACTTC. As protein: CATSRGLADSYEQYF.

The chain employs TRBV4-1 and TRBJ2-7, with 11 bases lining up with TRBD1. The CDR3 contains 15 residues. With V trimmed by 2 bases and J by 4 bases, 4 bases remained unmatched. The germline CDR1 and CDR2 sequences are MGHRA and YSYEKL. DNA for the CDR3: TGCGCCAGCAGCCAACCCGGACAGGGGGCTTACGAGCAGTACTTC. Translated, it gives CASSQPGQGAYEQYF.

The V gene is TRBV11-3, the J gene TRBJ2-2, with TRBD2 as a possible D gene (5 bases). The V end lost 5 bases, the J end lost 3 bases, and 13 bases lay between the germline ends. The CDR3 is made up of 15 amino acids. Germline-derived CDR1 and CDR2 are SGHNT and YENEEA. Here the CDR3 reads CASSLGQRDTGELFF. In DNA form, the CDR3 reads TGTGCCAGCAGCCTAGGGCAGAGGGACACCGGGGAGCTGTTTTTT. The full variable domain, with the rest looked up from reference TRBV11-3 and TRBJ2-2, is EAGVVQSPRYKIIEKKQPVAFWCNPISGHNTLYWYLQNLGQGPELLIRYENEEAVDDSQLPKDRFSAERLKGVDSTLKIQPAELGDSAVYLCASSLGQRDTGELFFGEGSRLTVL.

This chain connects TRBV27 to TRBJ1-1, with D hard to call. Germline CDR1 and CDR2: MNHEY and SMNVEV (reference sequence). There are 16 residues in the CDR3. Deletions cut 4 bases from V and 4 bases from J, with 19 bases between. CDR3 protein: CASSSTTGSWVTEAFF. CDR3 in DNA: TGTGCCAGCAGTTCGACGACCGGGAGTTGGGTCACTGAAGCTTTCTTT.

The CDR3 loop reads CASSRDSSTMNTEAFF. CDR3 DNA: TGCGCCAGCAGCCGGGACAGCAGCACCATGAACACTGAAGCTTTCTTT. V is TRBV5-1 and J is TRBJ1-1; 7 bases are shared with TRBD1. The germline gives CDR1 SGHRS, CDR2 YFSETQ. CDR3 size: 16 residues. V shed 4 bases and J 0 bases; nucleotides not matched to a gene: 9.

The DNA of the CDR3 is TGTGCCAGCAGGGGACAGATCTCCTACAATGAGCAGTTCTTC. Protein product: CASRGQISYNEQFF. The J gene is TRBJ2-1, the V gene TRBV6-1, with 7 bases identical to TRBD1. CDR3 length: 14 amino acids. The V and J ends lost 6 bases and 0 bases, in that order; junction bases with no gene match: 2. Germline loops: CDR1 MNHNS, CDR2 SASEGT.

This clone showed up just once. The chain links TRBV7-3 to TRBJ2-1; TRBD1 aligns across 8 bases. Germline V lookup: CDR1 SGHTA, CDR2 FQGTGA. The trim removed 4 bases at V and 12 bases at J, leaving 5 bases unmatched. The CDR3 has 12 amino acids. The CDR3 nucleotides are TGTGCCAGCAGCTCGGACAGGGTAGGGCAGTTCTTC. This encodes CASSSDRVGQFF.

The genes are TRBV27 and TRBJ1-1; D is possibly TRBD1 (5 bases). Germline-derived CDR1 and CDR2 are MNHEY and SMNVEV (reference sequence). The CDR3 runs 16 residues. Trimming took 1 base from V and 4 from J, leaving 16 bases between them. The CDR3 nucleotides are TGTGCCAGCAGTTTATTAATCGGGGGTTCAGGCACTGAAGCTTTCTTT. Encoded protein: CASSLLIGGSGTEAFF.

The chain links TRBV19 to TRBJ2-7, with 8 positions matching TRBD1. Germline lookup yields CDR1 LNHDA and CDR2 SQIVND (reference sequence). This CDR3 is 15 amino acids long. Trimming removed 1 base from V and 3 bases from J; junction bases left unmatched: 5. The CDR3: CASSIAQGALYEQYF. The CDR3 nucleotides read TGTGCCAGTAGTATAGCGCAGGGGGCCCTCTACGAGCAGTACTTC.

This chain's CDR3 is CASSSGTGTEAFF. The CDR3 region has the DNA TGTGCCAGCAGCTCCGGAACAGGCACTGAAGCTTTCTTT. V usage is TRBV7-3 and J usage is TRBJ1-1; weak D call: TRBD1 (5 bases). This CDR3 comprises 13 residues. Trimming removed 4 bases at V and 4 bases at J, with 10 bases between. Per the germline V gene, CDR1 is SGHTA and CDR2 is FQGTGA.

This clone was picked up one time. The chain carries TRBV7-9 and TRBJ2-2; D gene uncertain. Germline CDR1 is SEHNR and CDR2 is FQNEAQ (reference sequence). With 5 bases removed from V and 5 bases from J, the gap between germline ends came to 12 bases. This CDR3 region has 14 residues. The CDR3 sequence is CASSHPTRTGELFF. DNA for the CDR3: TGTGCCAGCAGCCACCCCACCAGGACCGGGGAGCTGTTTTTT.